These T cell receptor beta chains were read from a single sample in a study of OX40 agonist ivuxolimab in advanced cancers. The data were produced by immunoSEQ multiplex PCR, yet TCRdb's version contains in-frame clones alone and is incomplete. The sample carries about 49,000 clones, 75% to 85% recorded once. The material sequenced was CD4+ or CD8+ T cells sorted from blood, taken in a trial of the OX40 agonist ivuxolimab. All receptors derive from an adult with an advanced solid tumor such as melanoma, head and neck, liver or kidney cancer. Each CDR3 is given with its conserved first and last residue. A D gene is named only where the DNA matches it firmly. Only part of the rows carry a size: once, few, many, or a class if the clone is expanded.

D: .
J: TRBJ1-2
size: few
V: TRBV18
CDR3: CASSPRDFFWGYTF
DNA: TGTGCCAGCTCACCACGAGATTTTTTTTGGGGCTACACCTTC

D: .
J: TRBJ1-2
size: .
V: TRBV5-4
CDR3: CASLLGGDGYTF
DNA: TGTGCCAGCTTACTGGGGGGCGATGGCTACACCTTC

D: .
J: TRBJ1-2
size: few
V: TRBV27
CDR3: CASRPSLVEYGYTF
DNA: TGTGCCAGCAGGCCCTCCCTTGTGGAGTATGGCTACACCTTC

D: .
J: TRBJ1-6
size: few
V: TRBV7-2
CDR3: CASSPGTPIGNSPLHF
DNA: TGTGCCAGCAGCCCCGGGACACCCATAGGGAATTCACCCCTCCACTTT

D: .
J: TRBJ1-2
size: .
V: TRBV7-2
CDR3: CASRPPGSYYGYTF
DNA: TGTGCCAGCAGGCCTCCGGGATCTTACTATGGCTACACCTTC

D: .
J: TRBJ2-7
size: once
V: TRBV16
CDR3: CASSQLALGEQYF
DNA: TGTGCCAGCAGCCAACTAGCCTTGGGCGAGCAGTACTTC

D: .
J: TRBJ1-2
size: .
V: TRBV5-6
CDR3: CASSLIGFWARDYGYTF
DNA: TGTGCCAGCAGCTTGATAGGTTTCTGGGCTCGGGACTATGGCTACACCTTC

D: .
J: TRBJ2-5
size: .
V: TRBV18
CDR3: CASSPAEQETQYF
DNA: TGTGCCAGCTCACCCGCGGAGCAAGAGACCCAGTACTTC

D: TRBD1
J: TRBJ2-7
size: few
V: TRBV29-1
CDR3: CSVFPDRGSNEQYF
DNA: TGCAGCGTATTTCCAGACAGGGGGTCCAACGAGCAGTACTTC

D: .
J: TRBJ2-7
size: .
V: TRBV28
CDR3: CASPPSGLGSSSYEQYF
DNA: TGTGCCAGCCCTCCCTCGGGACTCGGGTCGTCCTCCTACGAGCAGTACTTC

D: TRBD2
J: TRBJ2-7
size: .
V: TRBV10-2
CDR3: CASRSGGSSYEQYF
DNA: TGCGCCAGCAGGAGCGGGGGTTCTTCCTACGAGCAGTACTTC

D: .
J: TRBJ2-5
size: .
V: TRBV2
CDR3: CASGAQGLATQYF
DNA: TGTGCCTCCGGGGCCCAGGGTCTAGCGACCCAGTACTTC

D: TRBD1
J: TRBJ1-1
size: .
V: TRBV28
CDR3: CASSPRGRGEAFF
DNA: TGTGCCAGCAGTCCGAGGGGGCGAGGTGAAGCTTTCTTT

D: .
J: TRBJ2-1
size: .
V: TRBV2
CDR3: CASSERAGSYSYNEQFF
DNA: TGTGCCAGCAGTGAGAGGGCTGGGAGCTACTCCTACAATGAGCAGTTCTTC

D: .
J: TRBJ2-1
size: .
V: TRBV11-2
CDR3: CASSHQVRGVDNEQFF
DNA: TGTGCCAGCAGCCATCAGGTTAGGGGCGTGGACAATGAGCAGTTCTTC

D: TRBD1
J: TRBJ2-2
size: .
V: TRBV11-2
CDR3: CASSHRVGQGNTGELFF
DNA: TGTGCCAGCAGCCATAGAGTCGGACAGGGCAACACCGGGGAGCTGTTTTTT

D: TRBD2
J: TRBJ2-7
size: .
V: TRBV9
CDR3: CASSPPISSGGNEQYF
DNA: TGTGCCAGCAGCCCTCCTATTTCTAGCGGGGGGAACGAGCAGTACTTC

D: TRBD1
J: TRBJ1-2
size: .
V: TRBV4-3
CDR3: CASSQARDRGYGYTF
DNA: TGCGCCAGCAGCCAAGCAAGAGACAGGGGTTATGGCTACACCTTC

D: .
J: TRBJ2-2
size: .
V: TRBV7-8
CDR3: CASSLMGGGYTGELFF
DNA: TGTGCCAGCAGCTTAATGGGTGGGGGTTACACCGGGGAGCTGTTTTTT

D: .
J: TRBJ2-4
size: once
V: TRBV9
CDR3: CASSVSGEWNIQYF
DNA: TGTGCCAGCAGCGTTTCGGGGGAGTGGAACATTCAGTACTTC

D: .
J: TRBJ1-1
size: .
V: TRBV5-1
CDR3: CASSLLGSNTEAFF
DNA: TGCGCCAGCAGCTTGCTTGGTTCGAACACTGAAGCTTTCTTT

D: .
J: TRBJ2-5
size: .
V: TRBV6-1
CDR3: CASRAQETQYF
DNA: TGTGCCAGCAGAGCCCAAGAGACCCAGTACTTC

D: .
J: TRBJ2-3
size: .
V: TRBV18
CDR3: CASSPGTDTQYF
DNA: TGTGCCAGCTCACCAGGAACCGATACGCAGTATTTT

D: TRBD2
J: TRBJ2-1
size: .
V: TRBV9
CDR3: CASSAPISGKGSIYNEQFF
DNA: TGTGCCAGCAGCGCCCCCATTAGCGGGAAAGGAAGTATCTACAATGAGCAGTTCTTC

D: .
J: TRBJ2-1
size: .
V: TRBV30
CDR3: CAWSPPGLLTYNEQFF
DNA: TGTGCCTGGAGTCCCCCGGGGCTATTAACCTACAATGAGCAGTTCTTC

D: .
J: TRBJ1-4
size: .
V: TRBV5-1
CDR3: CASSRGGRREKLFF
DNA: TGCGCCAGCAGCCGAGGGGGGCGGAGGGAAAAACTGTTTTTT

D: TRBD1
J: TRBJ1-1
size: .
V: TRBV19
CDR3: CASSIDHRGPHTEAFF
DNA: TGTGCCAGTAGTATAGATCACAGGGGGCCCCACACTGAAGCTTTCTTT

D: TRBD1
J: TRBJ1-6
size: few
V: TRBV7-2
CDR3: CASSPRTGGNSPLHF
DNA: TGTGCCAGCAGCCCTCGGACAGGCGGAAATTCACCCCTCCACTTT